This TCR beta chain is from a study of cytomegalovirus exposure and HLA in healthy donors. Findings and caveats of the study: Per published accounts, TCR beta sequences correctly predicted the HLA-A and HLA-B alleles of most subjects. In an earlier analysis, productive rearrangement rates for most beta V segments clustered near 87% or 30%. Most CMV-associated TCR beta chains appeared HLA-restricted in a later analysis.

From germline, CDR1 is MNHEY and CDR2 SVGAGI. The V end was cut by 2 bases, the J end by 1 base, with 8 bases between. The CDR3 runs 14 residues. Primers for the PCR totalled 60 Vbeta and 13 Jbeta. The protocol was immunoSEQ multiplex PCR, while the TCRdb copy is restricted to in-frame clones and leaves out a portion. The table lists around 150,000 clones, around 77% of them singletons. Notes on this clone: The antigen is undetermined.

Input material: PBMCs. This sequence originates from a man aged 30 to 45 in good health and CMV-seronegative. The chain is built from TRBV6-5 and TRBJ1-1; D is undetermined. CDR3: CASSYGPGNTEAFF. The CDR3 nucleotides read TGTGCCAGCAGTTACGGTCCGGGGAACACTGAAGCTTTCTTT.